This T cell receptor beta chain was captured in a study of PD-1 blockade in classical Hodgkin lymphoma. With 5 bases removed from V and 3 bases from J, the gap between germline ends came to 6 bases. The CDR3 is 11 amino acids. Germline assignment: CDR1 DFQATT and CDR2 SNEGSKA (reference sequence). After autologous stem cell transplantation all patients relapsed, and prior brentuximab vedotin exposure differed between cohorts. Profiled with immunoSEQ multiplex PCR; TCRdb holds only in-frame clones, not every one. The sample holds roughly 23,000 clones; around 69% are singletons and the top ten take around 15%.

This material consisted of peripheral blood mononuclear cells (PBMCs), taken at baseline. The receptor was isolated from a human donor with classical Hodgkin lymphoma. The chain joins TRBV20-1 to TRBJ2-3; no reliable D call. CDR3 in amino acids: CSASRTDTQYF. DNA for the CDR3: TGCAGTGCTTCAAGGACAGATACGCAGTATTTT.